Listed below are T cell receptor beta chains from one sample, sequenced in a study of blood T cell repertoires in COVID-19. The assay was immunoSEQ multiplex PCR, and TCRdb's table has in-frame clones only and misses some. The sample gives fewer than 400,000 clones, about 92% of which show up once; 15% to 20% is in the top ten. The source material was PBMCs or T cells enriched from blood (not recorded which). The receptors here all came from a woman aged 30 to 39 who had recovered from COVID-19. Each CDR3 is given with its conserved first and last residue. A D gene is named only where the DNA matches it firmly. Size tells how often a clone was seen (once, few, many) or the class of an expanded clone, and some rows leave it out.

D gene	clone size	V gene	J gene	CDR3 protein	CDR3 DNA
.	.	TRBV5-1	TRBJ2-5	CASSFSGNTQETQYF	TGCGCCAGCAGCTTTTCAGGGAATACTCAAGAGACCCAGTACTTC
.	.	TRBV11-2	TRBJ1-5	CASSLDISNQPQHF	TGTGCCAGCAGCTTGGACATTAGCAATCAGCCCCAGCATTTT
TRBD1	.	TRBV4-1	TRBJ1-6	CASSRGQGESPLHF	TGCGCCAGCAGCCGAGGACAGGGAGAGTCACCCCTCCACTTT
.	.	TRBV3-1/TRBV3-2	TRBJ2-7	CASSQALWSTSSYEQYF	TGTGCCAGCAGCCAAGCGCTCTGGTCAACGAGCTCCTACGAGCAGTACTTC
TRBD1	.	TRBV7-9	TRBJ2-5	CASSPGQGREETQYF	TGTGCCAGCAGCCCTGGACAGGGTCGAGAGGAGACCCAGTACTTC
.	.	TRBV23-1	TRBJ2-1	CARIWTPGNEQFF	TGCGCCAGGATTTGGACACCTGGGAATGAGCAGTTCTTC
.	.	TRBV6-5	TRBJ1-1	CASSYSTDTQNTEAFF	TGTGCCAGCAGTTACTCGACGGACACGCAGAACACTGAAGCTTTCTTT
TRBD2	.	TRBV9	TRBJ2-1	CASSAPGTSGYNEQFF	TGTGCCAGCAGCGCGCCCGGGACTAGCGGCTACAATGAGCAGTTCTTC
TRBD1	.	TRBV7-9	TRBJ1-3	CASSSYRGDTGNTIYF	TGTGCCAGCAGCTCCTACAGGGGGGATACTGGAAACACCATATATTTT
TRBD1	once	TRBV19	TRBJ1-5	CASSFSTGGNQPQHF	TGTGCCAGTAGTTTCTCGACAGGGGGAAATCAGCCCCAGCATTTT
.	.	TRBV3-1/TRBV3-2	TRBJ1-2	CASSQDLRATDGYTF	TGTGCCAGCAGCCAAGATCTCAGGGCAACCGATGGCTACACCTTC
TRBD1	.	TRBV10-3	TRBJ1-2	CAINKGQGEGYTF	TGTGCCATCAACAAGGGACAGGGGGAAGGCTACACCTTC
.	once	TRBV19	TRBJ1-4	CASRSTPQGSNEKLFF	TGTGCCAGTAGATCCACCCCCCAGGGCTCAAATGAAAAACTGTTTTTT
.	.	TRBV19	TRBJ2-3	CASSADSYTDTQYF	TGTGCCAGTAGTGCCGACAGTTACACAGATACGCAGTATTTT
.	once	TRBV4-2	TRBJ1-4	CASSQGREKLFF	TGTGCCAGCAGCCAAGGGCGGGAAAAACTGTTTTTT
TRBD1	.	TRBV11-2	TRBJ2-7	CASSPRDSTYEQYF	TGTGCCAGCAGCCCAAGGGACAGCACCTACGAGCAGTACTTC
TRBD2	.	TRBV28	TRBJ2-3	CASTLAGGSTDTQYF	TGTGCCAGCACGCTAGCGGGGGGTAGCACAGATACGCAGTATTTT
TRBD2	.	TRBV11-2	TRBJ2-1	CASSLTSDNEQFF	TGTGCCAGCAGCTTGACTAGCGACAATGAGCAGTTCTTC
.	.	TRBV28	TRBJ2-3	CASFRGQDTQYF	TGTGCCAGCTTCAGGGGTCAAGATACGCAGTATTTT
.	once	TRBV4-2	TRBJ1-6	CASSQDRQGNSPLHF	TGTGCCAGCAGCCAAGATCGGCAGGGTAATTCACCCCTCCACTTT
TRBD1	.	TRBV7-9	TRBJ1-1	CASSPGTGLAEAFF	TGTGCCAGCTCCCCGGGGACAGGGCTCGCTGAAGCTTTCTTT
.	.	TRBV7-2	TRBJ1-4	CASSLFGGENEKLFF	TGTGCCAGCAGCTTATTTGGGGGGGAAAATGAAAAACTGTTTTTT